The 22 T cell receptor beta chains reported below all come from one sample, sequenced in a study of blood T cell repertoires in COVID-19. TCRdb's table, derived via immunoSEQ multiplex PCR, lists solely in-frame clones and lacks some. Of 40,000 to 45,000 clones listed, under 85% are singletons. Material: peripheral blood. These receptors originate from a woman older than 75 with acute or convalescent COVID-19.

The chain couples TRBV6-5 to TRBJ2-1, with TRBD2 matching over 9 bases. The V segment lost 5 bases and the J segment 8 bases; nucleotides outside the gene matches: 10. This CDR3 is built from 15 residues. The germline CDR1 and CDR2 sequences are MNHEY and SVGAGI. The CDR3 loop is CASSSQGREGDEQFF. Written as DNA, the CDR3 is TGTGCCAGCAGTAGCCAGGGGCGGGAGGGCGATGAGCAGTTCTTC.

This sequence joins TRBV19 and TRBJ1-5, with D possibly TRBD1 on 5 matching bases. Germline CDR1 reads LNHDA; CDR2 reads SQIVND (reference sequence). V lost 7 bases and J lost 0, with 10 bases in between. This CDR3 is built from 14 residues. CDR3 in DNA: TGTGCCAGTAAAGAGACAGTTAGCAATCAGCCCCAGCATTTT. This encodes CASKETVSNQPQHF.

The chain combines TRBV12-3 or TRBV12-4 with TRBJ1-1; TRBD1 might be the D (5 bases). The CDR3 is made up of 13 amino acids. Trimming pared 6 bases from V and 4 bases from J, leaving 12 bases between. The CDR3 reads CASSGRGFTEAFF. The DNA of the CDR3 is TGTGCCAGCAGCGGACGGGGGTTCACTGAAGCTTTCTTT.

This clone is judged large (0.1 to 1%). This chain uses TRBV3-1 (or the pseudogene TRBV3-2) with TRBJ1-2; 12 bases agree with TRBD1. J lost 2 bases, V lost 0 bases, and 7 bases had no gene match. Per the germline V gene, CDR1 is LGHDT and CDR2 is YNNKEL (reference sequence). The length of the CDR3 is 18 residues. The CDR3 loop is CASSQDGTGGAGNYGYTF. CDR3 coding DNA: TGTGCCAGCAGCCAAGATGGGACAGGGGGCGCGGGAAACTATGGCTACACCTTC.

The rearrangement links TRBV19 to TRBJ1-5; D is uncertain. The germline V and J ends were trimmed by 5 bases and 0 bases, with 14 bases remaining between them. The CDR3 is 16 residues long. From germline, CDR1 is LNHDA and CDR2 SQIVND (reference sequence). The CDR3 here is CASSGPGPNSNQPQHF. Here the CDR3 DNA reads TGTGCCAGTAGTGGCCCGGGTCCTAATAGCAATCAGCCCCAGCATTTT. The full variable domain, completed using reference TRBV19 and TRBJ1-5, is DGGITQSPKYLFRKEGQNVTLSCEQNLNHDAMYWYRQDPGQGLRLIYYSQIVNDFQKGDIAEGYSVSREKKESFPLTVTSAQKNPTAFYLCASSGPGPNSNQPQHFGDGTRLSIL.

This clone rates as medium-sized (0.01 to 0.1%). This chain joins TRBV9 and TRBJ1-2; the match to TRBD1 covers 7 bases. Trimming took 0 bases from V and 2 from J; bases not matched to a gene: 4. The germline CDR1 and CDR2 sequences are SGDLS and YYNGEE. The CDR3 spans 15 residues. The CDR3: CASSVDPTGNYGYTF. The CDR3 DNA is TGTGCCAGCAGCGTAGACCCGACAGGGAACTATGGCTACACCTTC. Full variable domain (remainder filled in from reference TRBV9 and TRBJ1-2): DSGVTQTPKHLITATGQRVTLRCSPRSGDLSVYWYQQSLDQGLQFLIQYYNGEERAKGNILERFSAQQFPDLHSELNLSSLELGDSALYFCASSVDPTGNYGYTFGSGTRLTVV.

The J gene is TRBJ2-1, the V gene TRBV30, with TRBD1 matching 7 bases. CDR1 is GTSNPN and CDR2 is SVGIG in the germline V gene (reference sequence). V trimming: 2 bases; J trimming: 11 bases; junction bases outside the gene matches: 6. The CDR3 covers 12 residues. The CDR3 is CAWSIQGEKQFF. The CDR3 DNA reads TGTGCCTGGAGTATCCAGGGGGAAAAGCAGTTCTTC.

V is TRBV30 and J is TRBJ1-1; 8 bases agree with TRBD1. The CDR3 runs 14 residues. J gave up 1 base and V 3 bases, and 4 bases lay outside the gene matches. Germline CDR1 is GTSNPN and CDR2 is SVGIG (reference sequence). The CDR3 region is CAWRPGGWNTEAFF. CDR3 nucleotides: TGTGCCTGGAGACCAGGGGGCTGGAACACTGAAGCTTTCTTT. The variable domain in full, completed from reference TRBV30 and TRBJ1-1, reads SQTIHQWPATLVQPVGSPLSLECTVEGTSNPNLYWYRQAAGRGLQLLFYSVGIGQISSEVPQNLSASRPQDRQFILSSKKLLLSDSGFYLCAWRPGGWNTEAFFGQGTRLTVV.

The gene calls are TRBV4-3 and TRBJ1-3; the D gene is possibly TRBD1 (6 bases). The CDR3 extends over 18 amino acids. Trimming stripped 0 bases from V and 4 bases from J, with 19 bases between. Germline V gives CDR1 LGHNA, CDR2 YSLEER. This CDR3 reads CASSQDGAGASGGNTIYF. DNA of the CDR3: TGCGCCAGCAGCCAAGATGGGGCAGGGGCGTCTGGCGGAAACACCATATATTTT.

This clone was counted only a few times. The chain links TRBV24-1 to TRBJ2-5; D is unclear. The CDR3 has 11 amino acids. In germline, CDR1 is KGHDR, CDR2 SFDVKD. Trimming cost V 2 bases and J 5 bases, with 2 bases left between them. Here the CDR3 reads CATSDSETQYF. The CDR3, as DNA: TGTGCCACCAGTGATTCGGAGACCCAGTACTTC.

The V gene is TRBV12-5, the J gene TRBJ1-1; weak D call: TRBD1 (5 bases). Trimming cost V 5 bases and J 12 bases, with 16 bases left between them. The CDR3 loop spans 12 amino acids. Looked up from germline, CDR1 is LGHNT and CDR2 is FRNRAP. The DNA for the CDR3 is TGTGCTAGTGGTAACGGACAAGACGGGTCTTTCTTT. This sequence encodes CASGNGQDGSFF.

CDR3 protein: CASSAGGWGTEAFF. The CDR3 DNA is TGTGCCAGCAGCGCAGGGGGCTGGGGCACTGAAGCTTTCTTT. The V call is TRBV9, the J call TRBJ1-1, with 8 bases identical to TRBD1. The V gene end was trimmed by 3 bases and the J gene end by 4 bases; junction bases not matched to a gene: 5. Germline CDR1 is SGDLS and CDR2 is YYNGEE. This CDR3 has 14 residues.

This clone occurred once. The genes are TRBV27 and TRBJ1-3, with TRBD1 as a possible D gene (6 bases). The germline V gene has CDR1 MNHEY and CDR2 SMNVEV (reference sequence). Trimming removed 3 bases from V and 1 base from J, with 16 bases in between. The CDR3 is 17 amino acids. The DNA of the CDR3 is TGTGCCAGCAGTTTCCCGAGTGGGGGGGCTTCTGGAAACACCATATATTTT. It specifies CASSFPSGGASGNTIYF.

The chain couples TRBV29-1 to TRBJ2-3; D possibly corresponds to TRBD2 (5 bases). This CDR3 region has 15 residues. V was pared by 4 bases and J by 3 bases, with 17 bases between. CDR1 is SQVTM and CDR2 is ANQGSEA in the germline V gene. Here the CDR3 DNA reads TGCAGCGTTGGGCGAGAGGGCGGTGGTACAGATACGCAGTATTTT. Translating gives CSVGREGGGTDTQYF.

The J gene is TRBJ2-1, the V gene TRBV19, with unresolved D. Trimming stripped 6 bases from V and 6 bases from J, with 15 bases between. In germline, CDR1 is LNHDA, CDR2 SQIVND (reference sequence). CDR3 length: 14 residues. As DNA, the CDR3 is TGTGCCAGTAGGATTGGAGTAGGCCTCAATGAGCAGTTCTTC. It encodes CASRIGVGLNEQFF.

J is TRBJ2-3 and V is TRBV7-3; D possibly corresponds to TRBD2 (6 bases). The CDR3 is 14 residues long. Germline loops: CDR1 SGHTA, CDR2 FQGTGA. The V and J ends lost 1 base and 6 bases respectively, with 11 bases between them. The CDR3 loop reads CASSLNGRVDTQYF. The CDR3, as DNA: TGTGCCAGCAGCTTAAACGGGAGAGTGGATACGCAGTATTTT.

The chain recombines TRBV20-1 with TRBJ2-1, with D unclear. Germline CDR1 DFQATT, CDR2 SNEGSKA (reference sequence). The CDR3 is 14 amino acids. V was clipped by 3 bases and J by 6 bases, with 15 bases between them. CDR3 protein: CSASSPHWANEQFF. The CDR3 DNA is TGCAGTGCTAGTTCTCCTCACTGGGCCAATGAGCAGTTCTTC.

J is TRBJ1-1 and V is TRBV10-3; TRBD1 matches at 8 bases. The trim removed 6 bases at V and 3 bases at J, leaving 3 bases unmatched. The germline V gene has CDR1 ENHRY and CDR2 SYGVKD. The CDR3 sequence is 13 residues long. In DNA, the CDR3 is TGTGCCATCAGGGGACAGGACTACACTGAAGCTTTCTTT. This codes for CAIRGQDYTEAFF.

The chain joins TRBV5-5 to TRBJ2-5; 8 bases line up with TRBD2. The CDR3 spans 16 residues. CDR1 SGHKS and CDR2 YYEKEE come from the germline V gene (reference sequence). Germline trimming cut 0 bases from V and 1 base from J; bases unmatched to any gene: 5. The CDR3 DNA sequence: TGTGCCAGCAGCTTGGGAGCGGGAGCTTTCCAAGAGACCCAGTACTTC. Translating it yields CASSLGAGAFQETQYF.

The rearrangement uses TRBV27 and TRBJ2-5, with TRBD2 matching 13 bases. V trimming: 2 bases; J trimming: 4 bases; junction bases outside the gene matches: 4. In germline, CDR1 is MNHEY, CDR2 SMNVEV (reference sequence). The CDR3 runs 16 residues. CDR3 in DNA: TGTGCCAGCAGTTTAAGGGGACTAGCGGGGCGAGAGACCCAGTACTTC. It yields the protein CASSLRGLAGRETQYF.

In the case of this clone: Other DNA sequences in the sample encode the same CDR3. The V gene is TRBV30, the J gene TRBJ2-1; 14 nucleotides align to TRBD2. Germline values: CDR1 GTSNPN, CDR2 SVGIG (reference sequence). V dropped 3 bases and J dropped 7; count of bases not matched to a gene: 5. This CDR3 comprises 15 residues. CDR3 DNA: TGTGCCTGGAGCCCGGGACTAGCGGGAGATAATGAGCAGTTCTTC. Protein product: CAWSPGLAGDNEQFF.

V gene TRBV27 combines with J gene TRBJ1-2, with 7 bases identical to TRBD1. Germline CDR1 is MNHEY and CDR2 is SMNVEV (reference sequence). J lost 4 bases, V lost 7 bases, and 6 bases had no gene match. This CDR3 has 13 amino acids. The CDR3 nucleotides read TGTGCCAGCACCCTGAGACAGGGCTATGGCTACACCTTC. Residues: CASTLRQGYGYTF.